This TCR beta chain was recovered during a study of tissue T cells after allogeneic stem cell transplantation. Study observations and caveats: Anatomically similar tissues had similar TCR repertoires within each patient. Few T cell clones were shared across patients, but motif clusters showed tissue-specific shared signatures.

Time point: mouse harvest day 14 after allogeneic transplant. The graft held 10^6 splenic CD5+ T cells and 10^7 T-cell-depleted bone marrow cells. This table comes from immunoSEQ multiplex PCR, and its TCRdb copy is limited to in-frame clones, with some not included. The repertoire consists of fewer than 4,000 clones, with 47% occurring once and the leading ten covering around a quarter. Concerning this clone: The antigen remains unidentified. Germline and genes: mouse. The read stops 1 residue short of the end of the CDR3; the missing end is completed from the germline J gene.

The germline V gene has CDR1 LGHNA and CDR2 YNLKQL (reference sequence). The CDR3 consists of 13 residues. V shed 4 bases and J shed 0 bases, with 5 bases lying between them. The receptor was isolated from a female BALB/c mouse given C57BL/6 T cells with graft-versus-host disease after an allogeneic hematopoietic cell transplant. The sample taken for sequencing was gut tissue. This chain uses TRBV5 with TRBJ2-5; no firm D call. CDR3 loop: CASSPRNQDTQYF. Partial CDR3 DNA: TGTGCCAGCAGCCCCCGTAACCAAGACACCCAGTAC.